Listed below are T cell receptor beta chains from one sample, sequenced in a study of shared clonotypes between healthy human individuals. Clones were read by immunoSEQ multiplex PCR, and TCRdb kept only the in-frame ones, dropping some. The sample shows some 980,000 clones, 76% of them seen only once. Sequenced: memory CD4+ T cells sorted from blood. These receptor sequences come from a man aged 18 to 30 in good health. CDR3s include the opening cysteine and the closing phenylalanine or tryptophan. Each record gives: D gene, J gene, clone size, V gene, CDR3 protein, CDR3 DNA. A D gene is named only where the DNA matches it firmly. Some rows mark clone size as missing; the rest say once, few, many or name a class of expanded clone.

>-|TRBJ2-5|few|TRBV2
CASSVPVQETQYF
TGTGCCAGCAGTGTGCCGGTCCAAGAGACCCAGTACTTC
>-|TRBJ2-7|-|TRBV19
CASRPAGNTYEQYF
TGTGCCAGTAGACCGGCAGGGAACACCTACGAGCAGTACTTC
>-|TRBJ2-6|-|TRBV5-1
CASRQGSGANVLTF
TGCGCCAGCAGACAGGGTAGTGGGGCCAACGTCCTGACTTTC
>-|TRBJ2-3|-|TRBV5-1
CASSFEGKGTDTQYF
TGCGCCAGCAGCTTTGAGGGGAAAGGCACAGATACGCAGTATTTT
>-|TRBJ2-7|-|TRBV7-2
CASSLRPPPYEQYF
TGTGCCAGCAGCTTACGACCACCACCCTACGAGCAGTACTTC
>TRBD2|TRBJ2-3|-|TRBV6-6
CASRDTSGSSADTQYF
TGTGCCAGCAGAGACACTAGCGGGAGCTCAGCAGATACGCAGTATTTT
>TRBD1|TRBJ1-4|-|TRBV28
CASSYFGTANEKLFF
TGTGCCAGCAGCTACTTCGGGACAGCAAATGAAAAACTGTTTTTT
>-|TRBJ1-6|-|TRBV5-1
CASRPGTDSPLHF
TGCGCCAGCAGGCCCGGGACGGATTCACCCCTCCACTTT
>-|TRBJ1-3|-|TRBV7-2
CASRPPGASLGTIYF
TGTGCCAGCAGGCCCCCGGGAGCCTCTTTGGGCACCATATATTTT
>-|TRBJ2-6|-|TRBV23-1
CASSPRVGANVLTF
TGCGCCAGCAGTCCACGGGTTGGGGCCAACGTCCTGACTTTC
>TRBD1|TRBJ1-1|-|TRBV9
CASSVTDRGSRGEAFF
TGTGCCAGCAGCGTAACCGACAGGGGGAGCAGGGGTGAAGCTTTCTTT
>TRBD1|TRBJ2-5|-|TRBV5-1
CASSLRDSSQETQYF
TGCGCCAGCAGCTTACGGGACAGCTCCCAAGAGACCCAGTACTTC
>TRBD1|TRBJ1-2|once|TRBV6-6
CASSQGTGYGYTF
TGTGCCAGCAGTCAAGGGACAGGGTACGGCTACACCTTC
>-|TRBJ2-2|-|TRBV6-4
CASRKAGNTGELFF
TGTGCCAGCAGAAAAGCAGGAAACACCGGGGAGCTGTTTTTT
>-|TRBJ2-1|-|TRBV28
CASTRALGEQFF
TGTGCCAGCACCCGGGCGCTGGGTGAGCAGTTCTTC
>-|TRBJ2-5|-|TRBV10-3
CASNPGAGETQYF
TGTGCCAGCAACCCGGGGGCCGGGGAGACCCAGTACTTC
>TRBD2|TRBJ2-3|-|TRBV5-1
CASAGGAGTDTQYF
TGCGCCAGCGCCGGGGGGGCTGGCACAGATACGCAGTATTTT
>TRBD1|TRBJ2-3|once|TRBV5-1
CASTTGDPTDTQYF
TGCGCCAGCACAACAGGGGACCCCACAGATACGCAGTATTTT
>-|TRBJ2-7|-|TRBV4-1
CASSQDAQGGNEQYF
TGCGCCAGCAGCCAAGATGCCCAGGGAGGCAACGAGCAGTACTTC
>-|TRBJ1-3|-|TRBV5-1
CASSLAGLGNTIYF
TGCGCCAGCAGCTTGGCGGGGCTTGGAAACACCATATATTTT
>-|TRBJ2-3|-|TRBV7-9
CASSLGRGEGADTQYF
TGTGCCAGCAGCTTAGGAAGGGGTGAGGGTGCAGATACGCAGTATTTT
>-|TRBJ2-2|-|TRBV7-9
CASSIHLTENTGELFF
TGTGCCAGCAGCATTCATTTGACAGAGAACACCGGGGAGCTGTTTTTT
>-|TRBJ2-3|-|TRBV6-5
CASTAGDRTDTQYF
TGTGCCAGCACGGCCGGGGACCGCACAGATACGCAGTATTTT
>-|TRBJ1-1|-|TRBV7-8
CASSFTETEAFF
TGTGCCAGCAGCTTCACAGAGACTGAAGCTTTCTTT
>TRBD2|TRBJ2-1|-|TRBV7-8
CASSPRLTSGLYNEQFF
TGTGCCAGCAGCCCCAGATTGACTAGCGGGTTGTACAATGAGCAGTTCTTC
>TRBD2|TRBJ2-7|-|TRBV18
CASSPTSGGAYEQYF
TGTGCCAGCTCACCTACTAGCGGGGGGGCCTACGAGCAGTACTTC
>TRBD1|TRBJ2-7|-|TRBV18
CASSPGQYYEQYF
TGTGCCAGCTCCCCGGGACAGTACTACGAGCAGTACTTC
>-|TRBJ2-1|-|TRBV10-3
CAISGNSGPLGYNEQFF
TGTGCCATCAGTGGGAACTCCGGGCCACTCGGCTACAATGAGCAGTTCTTC
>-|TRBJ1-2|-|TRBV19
CASSIGWDVRSYGYTF
TGTGCCAGTAGTATTGGTTGGGACGTACGATCCTATGGCTACACCTTC
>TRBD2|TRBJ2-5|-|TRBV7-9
CASSNGGGIMETQYF
TGTGCCAGCAGCAACGGCGGGGGAATTATGGAGACCCAGTACTTC
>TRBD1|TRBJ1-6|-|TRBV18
CASSRGQGYNSPLHF
TGTGCCAGCTCGCGAGGACAGGGGTATAATTCACCCCTCCACTTT
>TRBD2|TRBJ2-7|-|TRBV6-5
CASRVRTSGGYEQYF
TGTGCCAGCAGAGTTAGGACTAGCGGGGGGTACGAGCAGTACTTC
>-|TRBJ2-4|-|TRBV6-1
CASTELAKNIQYF
TGTGCCAGCACCGAGCTAGCCAAAAACATTCAGTACTTC
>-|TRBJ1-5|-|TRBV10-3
CAISAADNQPQHF
TGTGCCATCAGTGCGGCAGATAATCAGCCCCAGCATTTT
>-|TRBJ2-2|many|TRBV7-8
CASSRRAANTGELFF
TGTGCCAGCAGCCGCCGGGCAGCGAACACCGGGGAGCTGTTTTTT
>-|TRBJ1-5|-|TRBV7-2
CASSLTSTRFDKPQHF
TGTGCCAGCAGCTTAACGTCGACCCGATTCGATAAGCCCCAGCATTTT
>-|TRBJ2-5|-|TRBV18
CASSPYGGQETQYF
TGTGCCAGCTCACCCTATGGGGGGCAAGAGACCCAGTACTTC
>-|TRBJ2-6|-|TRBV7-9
CASSLGGANVLTF
TGTGCCAGCAGCCTGGGCGGGGCCAACGTCCTGACTTTC
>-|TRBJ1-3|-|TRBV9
CASSVYWAEDKGSGNTIYF
TGTGCCAGCAGCGTTTATTGGGCGGAGGATAAGGGGTCTGGAAACACCATATATTTT
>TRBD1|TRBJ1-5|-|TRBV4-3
CASSQDQGGGEPQHF
TGCGCCAGCAGCCAAGATCAAGGGGGCGGGGAGCCCCAGCATTTT
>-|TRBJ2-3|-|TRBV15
CATSPSPRTDTQYF
TGTGCCACCAGCCCCAGCCCCAGGACAGATACGCAGTATTTT
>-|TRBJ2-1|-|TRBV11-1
CASSPPEGRRNEQFF
TGTGCCAGCAGCCCACCTGAGGGGAGGAGAAATGAGCAGTTCTTC
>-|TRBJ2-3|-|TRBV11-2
CASSTRLAVGTDTQYF
TGTGCCAGCAGCACTCGACTGGCAGTGGGCACAGATACGCAGTATTTT
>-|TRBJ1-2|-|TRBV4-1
CASSQDISVPYGYTF
TGCGCCAGCAGCCAAGATATATCGGTCCCCTATGGCTACACCTTC
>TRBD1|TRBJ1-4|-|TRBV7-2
CASSPQTGGVEKLFF
TGTGCCAGCAGCCCCCAGACAGGGGGAGTCGAAAAACTGTTTTTT
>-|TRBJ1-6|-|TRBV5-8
CASTSEGGSPLHF
TGTGCCAGCACCTCGGAGGGCGGCTCACCCCTCCACTTT
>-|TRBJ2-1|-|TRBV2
CASSDGQRFYNEQFF
TGTGCCAGCAGTGATGGACAGAGATTTTACAATGAGCAGTTCTTC
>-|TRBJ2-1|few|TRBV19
CASEDYNEQFF
TGTGCGTCGGAGGACTACAATGAGCAGTTCTTC
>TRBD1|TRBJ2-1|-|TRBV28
CASKLGHRTGMNEQFF
TGTGCCAGCAAGCTGGGCCACCGGACAGGGATGAATGAGCAGTTCTTC
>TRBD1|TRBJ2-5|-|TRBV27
CASRKGQGGHQETQYF
TGTGCCAGCAGAAAGGGACAGGGAGGGCATCAAGAGACCCAGTACTTC
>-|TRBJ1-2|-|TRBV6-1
CASSEGKRGGYTF
TGTGCCAGCAGTGAGGGAAAGAGGGGTGGCTACACCTTC
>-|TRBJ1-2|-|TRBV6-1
CASSLFRETYGYTF
TGTGCCAGCAGCCTTTTCCGGGAGACCTATGGCTACACCTTC
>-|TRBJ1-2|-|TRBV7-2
CASSLSYGYTF
TGTGCCAGCAGCCTTTCCTATGGCTACACCTTC
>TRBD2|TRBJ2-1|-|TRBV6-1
CASSPRTSYNEQFF
TGTGCCAGCAGTCCCAGGACTAGCTACAATGAGCAGTTCTTC
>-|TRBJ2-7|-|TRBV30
CAWSRAGAGLGEQYF
TGTGCCTGGAGTCGAGCTGGGGCAGGGTTGGGCGAGCAGTACTTC
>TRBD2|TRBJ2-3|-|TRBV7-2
CASSLAGTSKADTQYF
TGTGCCAGCAGCTTGGCCGGGACTAGCAAGGCAGATACGCAGTATTTT
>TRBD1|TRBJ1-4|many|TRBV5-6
CASSLDRGRWEKLFF
TGTGCCAGCAGCCTGGACAGGGGGCGGTGGGAAAAACTGTTTTTT
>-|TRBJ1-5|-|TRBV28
CASSEYSNQPQHF
TGTGCCAGCAGCGAATATAGCAATCAGCCCCAGCATTTT
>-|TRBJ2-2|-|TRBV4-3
CASSQDWTGGGGELFF
TGCGCCAGCAGCCAAGATTGGACCGGGGGAGGCGGGGAGCTGTTTTTT
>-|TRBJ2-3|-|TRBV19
CASSIFGPSTDTQYF
TGTGCCAGTAGTATCTTCGGCCCTAGCACAGATACGCAGTATTTT